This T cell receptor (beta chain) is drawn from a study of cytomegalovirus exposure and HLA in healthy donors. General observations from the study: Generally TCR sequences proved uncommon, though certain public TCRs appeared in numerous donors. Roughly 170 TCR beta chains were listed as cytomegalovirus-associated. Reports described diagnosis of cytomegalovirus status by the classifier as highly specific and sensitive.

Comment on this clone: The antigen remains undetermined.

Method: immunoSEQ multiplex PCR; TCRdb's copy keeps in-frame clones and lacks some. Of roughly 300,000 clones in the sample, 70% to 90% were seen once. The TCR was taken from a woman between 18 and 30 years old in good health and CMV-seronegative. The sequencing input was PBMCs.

The CDR3 DNA sequence: TGTGCCAGCAGACCGAGGATCTCCTACAATGAGCAGTTCTTC. Amino acid sequence: CASRPRISYNEQFF. The rearrangement links TRBV5-4 to TRBJ2-1; no firm D call. Germline CDR1 reads SGHNT; CDR2 reads YYREEE (reference sequence). With 5 bases removed from V and 0 bases from J, the gap between germline ends came to 9 bases. The CDR3 consists of 14 residues.